This T cell receptor beta chain was sequenced in a study of T-cell reconstitution after alpha-beta-depleted transplantation in children. A library of TCRbeta sequences, prepared with unique molecular identifiers, was generated. Each CDR3 protein is one row after TCRdb ran MiXCR on the PCR reads. The sample holds approximately 190,000 distinct CDR3 sequences, roughly 9.1% seen once. At least ten counts were recorded for this clonotype. What it binds is unknown. The CDR3 has 12 amino acids. Per the germline V gene, CDR1 is MNHNY and CDR2 is SVGAGI (reference sequence). Trimming took off 4 bases at V and 4 bases at J, with 7 bases between the two ends. Findings and limits, study-wide: When one year had passed after transplant, most T-cell counts and diversity came from newly produced T cells.

The V call is TRBV6-6, the J call TRBJ2-5; unclear D gene. The sequence derives from a male patient under 10 years old who had a stem cell transplant for acute myeloid leukemia, so the T cells may come from the graft donor. The specimen comprised PBMCs, mostly from graft donor cells, sampled 360 days after TCRalphabeta/CD19-depleted stem cell transplant. CDR3 bases: TGTGCCAGCAGTTTCACCGGAGAGACCCAGTACTTC. As protein: CASSFTGETQYF.